This TCR beta chain was documented in a study of OX40 agonist ivuxolimab in advanced cancers. Concerning the study at large: Ivuxolimab was a fully human IgG2 agonistic monoclonal antibody targeting the costimulatory receptor OX40 (CD134). In the dose-escalation cohort, 70% to 85% of patients were male, and the mean age was around 60 years with a range of roughly 23 to 90. The monotherapy dose-escalation portion (N = 52 patients) of the phase I ivuxolimab trial is reported in the paper. Patients were allowed to have had prior anti-PD-1, anti-PD-L1 or anti-CTLA-4 therapy, and less than 45% of the dose-escalation patients had previously received checkpoint inhibitors. The purpose of peripheral TCRbeta sequencing was to test whether ivuxolimab changed TCR sequence diversity and led to clonal T-cell expansion. Of the 50 to 55 patients in dose escalation, some 20 had hepatocellular carcinoma, some 15 had melanoma, 9 had renal cell carcinoma and 9 had head and neck cancer. Intravenous ivuxolimab was administered to patients every 2 weeks at six dose levels: 0.01, 0.1, 0.3, 1.5, 3 and 10 mg/kg. Partial responses were achieved by three dose-escalation patients, of whom one had hepatocellular carcinoma and two had cutaneous melanoma. Study-wide findings and limitations: Low levels of normalized T-cell clonal expansion were also seen in some nonresponding patients. Antigen specificity was not determined for the clonally expanded peripheral T cells. In the 0.1-3.0 mg/kg groups, partial responders were among the patients with the lowest normalized peripheral clonal expansion, particularly in CD8+ T cells. After ivuxolimab, expanded clones were on average more numerous among CD8+ T cells than among CD4+ T cells. At doses from 0.1 to 3.0 mg/kg, clonal expansion was seen in both CD4+ and CD8+ blood T cells between baseline and week 6.

From a lookup of the germline V gene, CDR1 and CDR2 are SGHTA and FQGNSA. From cysteine to phenylalanine, the CDR3 is 15 amino acids long. Kept here is only the CDR3 DNA, which spans 45 bases and is read in frame from base 1. V has 1 base trimmed and J has 4 bases trimmed; junction bases matching no gene number 4. Patients with autoimmune disease history or receiving systemic immunosuppression were excluded from the trial. Peripheral blood for TCR sequencing was collected from all dose cohorts at baseline, on cycle 4 day 1, and on cycle 7 day 1. Samples came from an open-label, multicenter, first-in-human phase I dose-escalation trial of ivuxolimab. Adults with locally advanced or metastatic melanoma, renal cell, hepatocellular, or head and neck squamous cell carcinoma were enrolled in the trial. Before TCR sequencing, CD4+ T cells and CD8+ T cells were sorted from peripheral blood as separate populations.

Genomic DNA was extracted from sorted cells for sequencing of the TCRbeta CDR3 region. The immunoSEQ Assay was used for sequencing of TCRbeta CDR3 regions. The clones in this table, taken by TCRdb from immuneACCESS, are in-frame only. Not every clone is retained; where verified, under half of the shortfall comes from an unresolved V gene, and the cause of the rest is unknown. For this sample there are 130,000 or so clones; approximately 90% appear just once. In total, the top ten clones hold around 0.99% of the sample. With respect to this clone: The antigen it recognizes is unknown. No quality values exist for individual bases; no much larger clone is one base distant.

The origin of this receptor is an adult with an advanced solid tumor such as melanoma, head and neck, liver or kidney cancer. The rearranged segments are TRBV7-2 and TRBJ2-7, and TRBD1 aligns with 10 junction nucleotides. Here the sequenced sample was CD4+ or CD8+ T cells sorted from blood, taken in a trial of the OX40 agonist ivuxolimab. The CDR3 in this case is CASSLVGTGEYEQYF. The DNA sequence reads TGTGCCAGCAGCTTAGTTGGGACAGGGGAGTACGAGCAGTACTTC.